This entry features one TCR beta chain sequence. The target antigen is unknown. V lost 3 bases, J lost 0 bases, and 16 bases lay in between. This CDR3 is built from 16 residues. Looked up from germline, CDR1 is SGHRS and CDR2 is YFSETQ. Assay used: immunoSEQ multiplex PCR; TCRdb lists only in-frame clones, some missing. The table shows some 120,000 clones, with approximately 90% occurring only once. The donors were in the approximately 130-subject validation cohort; that cohort was separate from the roughly 730-subject first cohort. This sample stems from a study of cytomegalovirus exposure and HLA in healthy donors. Across the whole study: The platform used for the 120 or so validation repertoires matched that of the 666 first-cohort repertoires, a later analysis reported. Study-wide results and caveats: Reported performance of the classifier showed diagnosis of cytomegalovirus status with high specificity and sensitivity.

The sequenced sample was PBMCs. The source is a woman between 18 and 30 years old in good health and CMV-seronegative. The chain combines TRBV5-1 with TRBJ2-7; maybe TRBD1 (7 bases). CDR3 nucleotides: TGCGCCAGCAGCTGGAGGGTGGGACAGAGCTCCTACGAGCAGTACTTC. It translates to CASSWRVGQSSYEQYF.